This TCR beta chain is from a study of blood T cell repertoires in COVID-19. Whole-study context: Sources were T cells, B-cell-depleted T cells, or PBMCs; the material itself was cDNA or gDNA.

CDR3 length: 14 amino acids. V trimming: 4 bases; J trimming: 6 bases; junction bases outside the gene matches: 8. Germline lookup yields CDR1 SGHRS and CDR2 YFSETQ. Authors' methods: Reference gene primer amplification in the assay estimated nucleated cell counts. The method was immunoSEQ multiplex PCR; TCRdb's version includes in-frame clones alone and lacks a portion of them. V, J and clone size reflect that table, while D and trimming were determined from the DNA. Of some 150,000 clones listed, about 88% are singletons. The receptor was derived from a man aged 35 to 55 with acute or convalescent COVID-19. This chain links TRBV5-1 with TRBJ2-7; 9 bases match TRBD1. Source material: peripheral blood. The CDR3 sequence: CASSVHGTGTEQYF. DNA of the CDR3: TGCGCCAGCAGCGTACACGGGACAGGGACCGAGCAGTACTTC.